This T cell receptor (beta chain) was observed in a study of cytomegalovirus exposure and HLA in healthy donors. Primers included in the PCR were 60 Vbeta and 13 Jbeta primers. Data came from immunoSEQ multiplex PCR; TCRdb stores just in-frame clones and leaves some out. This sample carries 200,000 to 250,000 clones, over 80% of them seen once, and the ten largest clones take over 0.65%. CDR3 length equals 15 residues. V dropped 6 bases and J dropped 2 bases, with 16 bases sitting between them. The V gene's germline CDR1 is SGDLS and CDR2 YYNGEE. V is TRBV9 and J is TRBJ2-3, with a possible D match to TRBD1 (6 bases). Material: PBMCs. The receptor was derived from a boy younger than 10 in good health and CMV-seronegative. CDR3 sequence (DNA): TGTGCCAGCACCTCCAGGGGACCAGCCACAGATACGCAGTATTTT. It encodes CASTSRGPATDTQYF. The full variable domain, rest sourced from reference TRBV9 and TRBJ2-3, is DSGVTQTPKHLITATGQRVTLRCSPRSGDLSVYWYQQSLDQGLQFLIQYYNGEERAKGNILERFSAQQFPDLHSELNLSSLELGDSALYFCASTSRGPATDTQYFGPGTRLTVL.